A single sample gave rise to the 25 T cell receptor beta chains below, sequenced in a study of CD4 T cells in relation to SARS-CoV-2 and coronaviruses. The antigens these receptors bind are not known. The protocol was immunoSEQ multiplex PCR, while the TCRdb copy is restricted to in-frame clones and leaves out a portion. The sample shows 15,000 to 25,000 clones, 77% of them seen only once. Before the COVID-19 pandemic, during about 2010-2018, CD4+ T cells were taken from unexposed donors. Isolation of CD4+ T cells took place after approximately eleven days in culture. The specimen was CD4+ T cells from PBMCs, cultured in vitro. These receptors originate from a human donor in good health.

DNA of the CDR3: TGTGCCAGCAGTGAAGGGGGGATGAACACCGGGGAGCTGTTTTTT. Its protein product is CASSEGGMNTGELFF. The V call is TRBV25-1, the J call TRBJ2-2, with a tentative D call TRBD2 (6 bases). V was cut by 2 bases and J by 1 base, with 8 bases left in between. Germline V gene data show CDR1 as MGHDK and CDR2 as SYGVNS. The CDR3 runs 15 residues.

This clone showed up just a few times. V is TRBV19 and J is TRBJ1-1, with D tentatively TRBD1 (5 bases). CDR1 and CDR2 from the germline V gene are LNHDA and SQIVND (reference sequence). Trimming removed 10 bases from V and 5 bases from J, with 17 bases in between. The CDR3 runs 13 residues. CDR3: CATQGPGRTEAFF. For the CDR3, the DNA is TGTGCCACCCAGGGTCCAGGGCGTACTGAAGCTTTCTTT.

CDR3 coding DNA: TGTGCCAGCAGCGTAGCCCCCCAGAGCTCTGGAAACACCATATATTTT. Its protein is CASSVAPQSSGNTIYF. V gene TRBV9 combines with J gene TRBJ1-3, with D hard to call. Trimming took off 0 bases at V and 0 bases at J, with 10 bases between the two ends. Germline loops: CDR1 SGDLS, CDR2 YYNGEE. This CDR3 is 16 amino acids long.

This sequence joins TRBV7-9 and TRBJ2-5; tentative D call: TRBD2 (5 bases). V was pared by 6 bases and J by 4 bases, with 15 bases between. CDR1 is SEHNR and CDR2 is FQNEAQ in the germline V gene (reference sequence). The CDR3 runs to 14 residues. The CDR3 reads CASRSTLALETQYF. CDR3 in DNA: TGTGCCAGCAGGTCAACTCTAGCATTAGAGACCCAGTACTTC.

This clone was observed a handful of times. This sequence joins TRBV5-1 and TRBJ1-5, with D possibly matching TRBD1 (5 bases). This CDR3 contains 14 residues. Trimming cost V 4 bases and J 0 bases, with 8 bases left between them. Germline V gives CDR1 SGHRS, CDR2 YFSETQ. DNA of the CDR3: TGCGCCAGCAGCCCTGGGACTAGCAATCAGCCCCAGCATTTT. Encoded protein: CASSPGTSNQPQHF.

The V and J genes are TRBV19 and TRBJ2-1; 10 bases match TRBD1. V shed 0 bases, J shed 9 bases, and the junction held 11 bases outside the gene matches. This CDR3 spans 17 amino acids. Germline CDR1 is LNHDA and CDR2 is SQIVND (reference sequence). Here the CDR3 DNA reads TGTGCCAGTAGTATAGAGGAGGGGGACAGGGGAAAGGCTGAGCAGTTCTTC. Translation: CASSIEEGDRGKAEQFF. The full variable domain, rest sourced from reference TRBV19 and TRBJ2-1, is DGGITQSPKYLFRKEGQNVTLSCEQNLNHDAMYWYRQDPGQGLRLIYYSQIVNDFQKGDIAEGYSVSREKKESFPLTVTSAQKNPTAFYLCASSIEEGDRGKAEQFFGPGTRLTVL.

This clone came up a few times. V is TRBV7-9 and J is TRBJ1-6; 7 bases align to TRBD1. This CDR3 contains 14 residues. Germline lookup yields CDR1 SEHNR and CDR2 FQNEAQ (reference sequence). V trimming: 7 bases; J trimming: 7 bases; junction bases outside the gene matches: 7. CDR3 sequence reads: CASNWDSENSPLHF. CDR3 DNA: TGTGCCAGCAACTGGGACAGCGAGAATTCACCCCTCCACTTT.

In the case of this clone: One end of the junction does not line up with germline, which may come from a read error. The chain combines TRBV2 with TRBJ2-7, with D maybe TRBD2 (5 bases). Looked up from germline, CDR1 is SNHLY and CDR2 is FYNNEI. There are 12 residues in the CDR3. The CDR3 spells CASRVEVATMDF. The CDR3 DNA is TGTGCCAGCAGAGTAGAGGTAGCGACTATGGACTTC.

The genes are TRBV29-1 and TRBJ2-5; D unresolved. V was shortened by 8 bases and J by 5 bases, with 9 bases between the two germline ends. The CDR3 runs 10 residues. In germline, CDR1 is SQVTM, CDR2 ANQGSEA. In DNA form, the CDR3 reads TGCAGCTCCCTGTTGGAGACCCAGTACTTC. This translates into CSSLLETQYF.

This chain joins TRBV7-8 and TRBJ1-2; D unclear. Germline-derived CDR1 and CDR2 are SGHVS and FQNEAQ. Between the trimmed V and J ends, which lost 2 bases and 8 bases, there was a span of 18 bases. The CDR3 is 15 amino acids. The CDR3 region has the DNA TGTGCCAGCAGCTTACCGGGGTCATCTGAGGGCGGCTACACCTTC. Its protein is CASSLPGSSEGGYTF.

This sequence joins TRBV5-1 and TRBJ1-3, with a tentative D call TRBD1 (6 bases). Germline V gene data show CDR1 as SGHRS and CDR2 as YFSETQ. The CDR3 sequence is 16 residues long. Trimming cost V 0 bases and J 2 bases, with 12 bases left between them. CDR3 nucleotides: TGCGCCAGCAGCTTGGTGGGGGGGGCCGCTGGAAACACCATATATTTT. It encodes CASSLVGGAAGNTIYF.

This clone was found a few times. The chain has TRBV7-9 and TRBJ1-4; no clear D gene. Trimming cost V 3 bases and J 1 base, with 9 bases left between them. Germline CDR1 and CDR2: SEHNR and FQNEAQ (reference sequence). This CDR3 contains 15 residues. The CDR3 region is CASSLFGVTNEKLFF. CDR3 coding DNA: TGTGCCAGCAGCTTGTTCGGGGTAACTAATGAAAAACTGTTTTTT. Variable domain in full (rest from reference TRBV7-9 and TRBJ1-4): DTGVSQNPRHKITKRGQNVTFRCDPISEHNRLYWYRQTLGQGPEFLTYFQNEAQLEKSRLLSDRFSAERPKGSFSTLEIQRTEQGDSAMYLCASSLFGVTNEKLFFGSGTQLSVL.

This clone has only a few counts. The chain is built from TRBV14 and TRBJ1-3; D unclear. The CDR3 is 13 residues long. The germline V gene has CDR1 SGHDN and CDR2 FVKESK. V shed 3 bases and J shed 3 bases, with 6 bases lying between them. CDR3 amino acids: CASSQTFGNTIYF. CDR3 in DNA: TGTGCCAGCAGCCAGACATTTGGAAACACCATATATTTT.

This chain joins TRBV21-1 and TRBJ1-1; the table's D call, TRBD1, has no DNA check behind it. TRBV21-1 is listed as a pseudogene. CDR3 length: 12 residues. The CDR3 here is CASSTRQNEAFF. CDR3 DNA: TGTGCCAGCAGCACCCGACAGAATGAAGCTTTCTTT.

This clone was detected a few times. The V and J genes are TRBV7-2 and TRBJ2-1; 15 nucleotides align to TRBD2. CDR3 length equals 15 residues. CDR1 and CDR2 from the germline V gene are SGHTA and FQGNSA. V lost 5 bases, J lost 7 bases, and 3 bases stayed unmatched. Here the CDR3 DNA reads TGTGCCAGCAGCCGTGGACTAGCGGGGGGGAATGAGCAGTTCTTC. The encoded protein is CASSRGLAGGNEQFF.

The chain couples TRBV10-3 to TRBJ2-7; D remains ambiguous. There are 15 residues in the CDR3. The germline CDR1 and CDR2 sequences are ENHRY and SYGVKD. V was pared by 3 bases and J by 0 bases, with 12 bases between. CDR3 coding DNA: TGTGCCATCAGTGATGGGAACAGAAACTCCTACGAGCAGTACTTC. It is translated as CAISDGNRNSYEQYF.

The chain combines TRBV5-6 with TRBJ2-7, with D possibly matching TRBD2 (6 bases). V was shortened by 0 bases and J by 2 bases, with 12 bases between the two germline ends. Germline V CDR1 and CDR2: SGHDT, YYEEEE. The CDR3 totals 15 residues. As DNA, the CDR3 is TGTGCCAGCAGCTTGGGACTAGGAGTGCCCTACGAGCAGTACTTC. This translates into CASSLGLGVPYEQYF.

The gene calls are TRBV6-5 and TRBJ2-7, with D perhaps assigned TRBD1 or TRBD2 (6 bases each). Trimming left V 10 bases short and J 5 bases short, with 24 bases between. In germline, CDR1 is MNHEY, CDR2 SVGAGI. This CDR3 contains 15 residues. The CDR3 is CAIPRGPQEPNEQYF. The CDR3 DNA reads as TGTGCCATCCCTCGGGGGCCCCAAGAACCCAACGAGCAGTACTTC.

The J gene is TRBJ2-3, the V gene TRBV9; D is perhaps TRBD1 (6 bases). The CDR3 is 15 residues long. V dropped 0 bases and J dropped 6 bases, with 14 bases sitting between them. The germline V gene has CDR1 SGDLS and CDR2 YYNGEE. CDR3 sequence reads: CASSVGVTGYDTQYF. The CDR3 DNA is TGTGCCAGCAGCGTAGGTGTGACAGGTTACGATACGCAGTATTTT. Together with reference TRBV9 and TRBJ2-3, the CDR3 gives the full variable domain: DSGVTQTPKHLITATGQRVTLRCSPRSGDLSVYWYQQSLDQGLQFLIQYYNGEERAKGNILERFSAQQFPDLHSELNLSSLELGDSALYFCASSVGVTGYDTQYFGPGTRLTVL.

The chain has TRBV2 and TRBJ2-3, with D maybe TRBD2 (5 bases). The CDR3 runs 13 residues. Germline V gene data show CDR1 as SNHLY and CDR2 as FYNNEI. The V gene lost 5 bases and the J gene lost 4 bases, with 10 bases spanning the gap. Here the CDR3 reads CASSTRGPDTQYF. Here the CDR3 DNA reads TGTGCCAGCAGTACCCGGGGTCCAGATACGCAGTATTTT.

V and J are TRBV6-6 and TRBJ2-1; D gene ambiguous. Germline lookup yields CDR1 MNHNY and CDR2 SVGAGI (reference sequence). V was pared by 5 bases and J by 1 base, with 9 bases between. The CDR3 extends over 14 amino acids. CDR3 in amino acids: CASSRSISYNEQFF. In DNA, the CDR3 is TGTGCCAGCAGTCGTAGTATTTCCTACAATGAGCAGTTCTTC.

The chain couples TRBV9 to TRBJ2-2; a possible D gene is TRBD2 (6 bases). Germline V gene data show CDR1 as SGDLS and CDR2 as YYNGEE. The CDR3 consists of 16 residues. Trimming shortened V by 0 bases and J by 6 bases, and 15 bases separated the two germline ends. The CDR3 spells CASSVETGGTAGELFF. The CDR3 nucleotides read TGTGCCAGCAGCGTAGAAACTGGGGGGACGGCCGGGGAGCTGTTTTTT.

This chain uses TRBV9 with TRBJ2-2; 15 bases fit TRBD2. V trimming: 0 bases; J trimming: 6 bases; junction bases outside the gene matches: 0. CDR3 length: 16 amino acids. Looked up from germline, CDR1 is SGDLS and CDR2 is YYNGEE. The CDR3 sequence: CASSVGTSGGAGELFF. The CDR3 DNA reads as TGTGCCAGCAGCGTAGGGACTAGCGGGGGGGCCGGGGAGCTGTTTTTT.

Only a few counts were recorded for this clone. This chain links TRBV6-2 or TRBV6-3 with TRBJ2-7; no clear D gene. Trimming took off 0 bases at V and 4 bases at J, with 7 bases between the two ends. Per the germline V gene, CDR1 is MNHEY and CDR2 is SVGEGT. The length of the CDR3 is 13 residues. The CDR3 here is CASSYSALYEQYF. For the CDR3, the DNA is TGTGCCAGCAGTTACTCGGCCCTATACGAGCAGTACTTC.

The chain has TRBV3-1 (or the pseudogene TRBV3-2) and TRBJ2-4; the D is unclear. This CDR3 comprises 17 residues. The V end lost 0 bases, the J end lost 1 base, and 13 bases lay between the germline ends. CDR1 and CDR2 (germline): LGHDT, YNNKEL (reference sequence). The CDR3 nucleotides are TGTGCCAGCAGCCAAGATTTGGTCGTGGGGGCCAAAAACATTCAGTACTTC. Protein: CASSQDLVVGAKNIQYF.